The 17 T cell receptor beta chains below were found in one sample sequenced in a study of T-cell reconstitution after alpha-beta-depleted transplantation in children. Preparation of the TCRbeta library involved a method that used unique molecular identifiers. TCRdb re-called the PCR reads with MiXCR, one entry per CDR3 protein. The sample holds approximately 340,000 distinct CDR3 sequences, about a tenth seen once. Sequenced material: PBMCs from the stem cell graft donor, taken from the stem cell graft. Every receptor here comes from a human donor who donated a stem cell graft to a child with acute lymphoblastic leukemia.

The V call is TRBV6-1, the J call TRBJ1-2; D gene uncertain. This CDR3 has 16 residues. V shed 1 base and J shed 0 bases, with 12 bases lying between them. From germline, CDR1 is MNHNS and CDR2 SASEGT. The CDR3 here is CASSEERFGANYGYTF. CDR3 bases: TGTGCCAGCAGTGAAGAAAGGTTCGGAGCTAACTATGGCTACACCTTC.

With regard to this clonotype: A much larger clone differs from this one at a single base, so this may be a read error. The chain joins TRBV28 to TRBJ2-7, with D perhaps matching TRBD1 (5 bases). CDR3 length: 15 residues. CDR1 and CDR2 from the germline V gene are MDHEN and SYDVKM. Trimming stripped 4 bases from V and 3 bases from J, with 16 bases between. The CDR3 here is CASSSPRQYLYEQYF. The CDR3 bases are TGTGCCAGCAGTTCTCCGCGACAGTACCTCTACGAGCAGTACTTC. The full variable domain, rest sourced from reference TRBV28 and TRBJ2-7, is DVKVTQSSRYLVKRTGEKVFLECVQDMDHENMFWYRQDPGLGLRLIYFSYDVKMKEKGDIPEGYSVSREKKERFSLILESASTNQTSMYLCASSSPRQYLYEQYFGPGTRLTVT.

V and J are TRBV5-1 and TRBJ2-1; 7 nucleotides agree with TRBD2. With V trimmed by 4 bases and J by 0 bases, 4 bases remained unmatched. Germline loops: CDR1 SGHRS, CDR2 YFSETQ. This CDR3 comprises 15 residues. In DNA, the CDR3 is TGCGCCAGCAGCCCTACTAGCGACTCCTACAATGAGCAGTTCTTC. This codes for CASSPTSDSYNEQFF.

In this sample, this clonotype turned up many times. The V gene is TRBV12-3 or TRBV12-4, the J gene TRBJ1-1; TRBD1 aligns across 7 bases. After removal of 1 base from V and 1 base from J, the junction contained 0 bases not matched to a gene. CDR3 length: 14 residues. The CDR3 sequence: CASSLDRGNTEAFF. The CDR3 DNA is TGTGCCAGCAGTTTAGACAGGGGGAACACTGAAGCTTTCTTT.

The chain links TRBV7-9 to TRBJ2-5; a possible D gene is TRBD1 (6 bases). Germline V gene lookup returns CDR1 SEHNR and CDR2 FQNEAQ (reference sequence). This CDR3 has 17 amino acids. V gave up 5 bases and J gave up 4 bases, with 23 bases separating them. CDR3 in amino acids: CASSPPQGLREGETQYF. CDR3 sequence (DNA): TGTGCCAGCAGCCCCCCCCAGGGGCTCAGGGAAGGAGAGACCCAGTACTTC.

About this clonotype itself: With a much larger clone just one base away, this may be a read error. The chain couples TRBV3-1 to TRBJ2-2; possible D gene TRBD1, 7 bases. V shed 8 bases and J shed 7 bases, with 20 bases lying between them. Germline CDR1 and CDR2: LGHDT and YNNKEL (reference sequence). The CDR3 consists of 15 residues. CDR3 loop: CASCRGTERNGELFF. The CDR3 region has the DNA TGTGCCAGCTGCCGCGGGACAGAGAGGAACGGGGAGCTGTTTTTT.

On this clonotype itself: At one boundary the junction diverges from the germline segment, which might be a read error. The rearrangement uses TRBV20-1 and TRBJ2-7, with 8 bases matching TRBD2. CDR3 size: 13 residues. Germline V gene lookup returns CDR1 DFQATT and CDR2 SNEGSKA (reference sequence). CDR3 amino acids: CSGRGSGAYEQYF. The CDR3 nucleotides are TGCAGTGGTAGAGGTAGCGGGGCCTACGAGCAGTACTTC.

The genes are TRBV10-1 and TRBJ2-1; D gene unclear. CDR3 size: 16 residues. V lost 3 bases, J lost 1 base, and 13 bases lay in between. The germline gives CDR1 WNHNN, CDR2 SYGVQD (reference sequence). For the CDR3, the DNA is TGCGCCAGCAGTGATCGGACGAGTCGGTCCTACAATGAGCAGTTCTTC. It codes for CASSDRTSRSYNEQFF.

In nucleotides, the CDR3 is TGTGCCAGCAGCTCGGCAGGGTGGCCCTCTAACTATGGCTACACCTTC. Protein sequence: CASSSAGWPSNYGYTF. The chain joins TRBV7-9 to TRBJ1-2; possible D gene TRBD1, 5 bases. The germline V and J ends were trimmed by 4 bases and 0 bases, with 15 bases remaining between them. The CDR3 is 16 amino acids. The germline CDR1 and CDR2 sequences are SEHNR and FQNEAQ (reference sequence).

With regard to this clonotype: One end of the junction is discordant with germline, which a read error may explain. The chain carries TRBV4-1 and TRBJ1-2; D is unclear. Germline V lookup: CDR1 MGHRA, CDR2 YSYEKL. The CDR3 sequence is 19 residues long. The CDR3 here is CASSPRFSVRLGDNYGHTF. DNA of the CDR3: TGCGCCAGCAGCCCGAGGTTCTCAGTCCGCCTTGGGGATAACTATGGCCACACCTTC.

This clonotype appeared a few times. V and J are TRBV7-9 and TRBJ2-1; D is perhaps TRBD2 (5 bases). This CDR3 has 14 residues. CDR1 and CDR2 (germline): SEHNR, FQNEAQ (reference sequence). The V end was cut by 5 bases, the J end by 7 bases, with 15 bases between. The CDR3 protein is CASSASLVLNEQFF. The CDR3 DNA is TGTGCCAGCAGCGCCTCACTAGTTTTAAATGAGCAGTTCTTC.

Points on this clonotype: A read error may produce the germline difference seen at one junction end. The chain combines TRBV5-6 with TRBJ2-7; D is perhaps TRBD1 (6 bases). The germline V gene encodes CDR1 SGHDT and CDR2 YYEEEE. There are 15 residues in the CDR3. The CDR3 spells CASSRRDKSSYEQHF. The CDR3 nucleotides are TGTGCCAGCAGCCGCCGGGACAAAAGCTCCTACGAGCAGCACTTC.

This chain uses TRBV28 with TRBJ1-1; 7 bases agree with TRBD1. V dropped 6 bases and J dropped 8; count of bases not matched to a gene: 3. There are 11 residues in the CDR3. CDR1 and CDR2 (germline): MDHEN, SYDVKM. Here the CDR3 DNA reads TGTGCCAGCAGCAGGGGACAGGAAGCTTTCTTT. Translating it yields CASSRGQEAFF.

The chain combines TRBV4-1 with TRBJ1-2, with 10 bases matching TRBD1. V gave up 3 bases and J gave up 4 bases; unmatched junction bases: 5. Germline V lookup: CDR1 MGHRA, CDR2 YSYEKL. CDR3 size: 15 residues. The CDR3 nucleotides read TGCGCCAGCAGCCACGAAGGACAGGGGGTCTATGGCTACACCTTC. It yields the protein CASSHEGQGVYGYTF.

The table lists this clonotype with many counts. Germline and junction disagree at one end, which may indicate a read error. The rearrangement joins TRBV27 to TRBJ2-2; D is ambiguous. Germline lookup yields CDR1 MNHEY and CDR2 SMNVEV (reference sequence). The CDR3 is 13 residues long. The CDR3 DNA is TGTGCCAGCAGCTTATTGTCCACCGGGGAGCTGTTTTTT. Amino acids: CASSLLSTGELFF.

The chain joins TRBV7-8 to TRBJ1-2; D remains unclear. CDR1 SGHVS and CDR2 FQNEAQ come from the germline V gene. V lost 5 bases to trimming and J lost 0 bases, with 13 bases between them. CDR3 length equals 15 residues. CDR3 amino acids: CASSPLVSSNYGYTF. The DNA for the CDR3 is TGTGCCAGCAGCCCTTTGGTCAGTTCTAACTATGGCTACACCTTC.

This chain connects TRBV10-1 to TRBJ2-7, with D hard to call. CDR3 size: 13 residues. With 0 bases removed from V and 4 bases from J, the gap between germline ends came to 7 bases. Germline lookup yields CDR1 WNHNN and CDR2 SYGVQD (reference sequence). CDR3 bases: TGCGCCAGCAGTGAGTCCCCCTATTACGAGCAGTACTTC. This gives the protein CASSESPYYEQYF.